This is a list of T cell receptor beta chains from one sample in a study of blood T cells in healthy people across ages. TCRdb reprocessed the 5' RACE reads via MiXCR and lists one record per CDR3 protein. The repertoire includes around 750,000 distinct CDR3 sequences, about 55% of them detected once, and approximately 41% sits in the top ten. Sequencing input: blood. All receptors come from a man older than 75 in good health. Each CDR3 is given with its conserved first and last residue. D genes are given only for firm matches. Rows may omit the clone size; those that give it use once, few, many or a size class.

j_call	clone_size	d_call	v_call	cdr3_aa	cdr3_nt
TRBJ2-7	many	TRBD2	TRBV6-1	CASNTGGPSYEQYF	TGTGCCAGCAACACGGGAGGGCCCTCCTACGAGCAGTACTTC
TRBJ2-3	many	NA	TRBV20-1	CSARDRGKHRYAYF	TGCAGTGCTAGAGATCGCGGGAAGCACAGATACGCGTATTTT
TRBJ2-1	few	NA	TRBV7-8	CASSLIPGWAEGQFF	TGTGCCAGCAGCTTAATTCCAGGGTGGGCCGAGGGGCAGTTCTTC
TRBJ2-3	NA	NA	TRBV7-9	CASSPAGGRHRYAYF	TGTGCCAGCAGCCCCGCGGGCGGACGACACAGATACGCGTATTTT
TRBJ1-5	NA	NA	TRBV27	CASSSVGLIKRNQPQHF	TGTGCCAGCAGTTCCGTGGGCTTAATTAAACGCAATCAGCCCCAGCATTTT
TRBJ2-1	NA	NA	TRBV20-1	CSAQDSYNEQFF	TGCAGTGCCCAGGACTCATACAATGAGCAGTTCTTC
TRBJ1-2	NA	TRBD1	TRBV28	CASTPQGNYGYTF	TGTGCCAGCACTCCACAGGGGAACTATGGCTACACCTTC
TRBJ1-1	NA	TRBD1	TRBV20-1	CSAVRDRGEAFF	TGCAGTGCTGTAAGGGACAGGGGCGAAGCTTTCTTT
TRBJ2-5	NA	NA	TRBV12-3/TRBV12-4	CASSIAVVGETQYF	TGTGCCAGCAGTATAGCGGTTGTGGGGGAGACCCAGTACTTC
TRBJ2-7	few	TRBD1	TRBV29-1	CSVSITGGGYEQYF	TGCAGCGTTTCCATAACAGGGGGCGGCTACGAGCAGTACTTC
TRBJ1-1	few	NA	TRBV29-1	CSVGRQANTEAFF	TGCAGCGTTGGACGGCAGGCGAACACTGAAGCTTTCTTT
TRBJ2-7	NA	NA	TRBV6-5	CASRESEVHEQYF	TGTGCCAGCAGGGAGTCAGAGGTCCACGAGCAGTACTTC
TRBJ2-1	NA	TRBD1	TRBV7-9	CASSTTRTGEFF	TGTGCCAGCAGCACGACCCGGACAGGGGAGTTCTTC
TRBJ2-7	NA	TRBD2	TRBV7-3	CASSLRPAGVPPDYEQYF	TGTGCCAGCAGCCTACGCCCGGCGGGGGTCCCTCCTGACTACGAGCAGTACTTC
TRBJ2-2	NA	TRBD1	TRBV12-3/TRBV12-4	CASSPGTVLTGELFF	TGTGCCAGCAGTCCCGGGACAGTCCTCACCGGGGAGCTGTTTTTT
TRBJ2-5	NA	TRBD2	TRBV9	CASSPLAGGGETQYF	TGTGCCAGCAGCCCGCTAGCGGGGGGGGGAGAGACCCAGTACTTC
TRBJ1-6	few	NA	TRBV5-6	CASSPPLGRRTYNSPLHF	TGTGCCAGCAGCCCTCCCCTGGGGCGGAGGACCTATAATTCACCCCTCCACTTT
TRBJ2-5	many	TRBD1	TRBV29-1	CSVERGTGVGETQYF	TGCAGCGTTGAGAGGGGGACAGGCGTCGGAGAGACCCAGTACTTC
TRBJ2-1	NA	TRBD2	TRBV3-1	CASSPQPGGGEFF	TGTGCCAGCAGCCCCCAGCCGGGAGGCGGGGAGTTCTTC
TRBJ1-2	NA	NA	TRBV7-9	CASSLAPNYGYTF	TGTGCCAGCAGCTTAGCGCCTAACTATGGCTACACCTTC
TRBJ2-3	many	NA	TRBV5-1	CASSLDSTDTQYF	TGTGCCAGCAGCCTGGACAGCACAGATACGCAGTATTTT
TRBJ1-2	NA	NA	TRBV20-1	CSATVPGSYGYTF	TGCAGTGCTACGGTTCCGGGATCCTATGGCTACACCTTC
TRBJ2-1	many	TRBD1	TRBV20-1	CSSPGQNYNEQFF	TGCAGTAGCCCGGGACAGAATTACAATGAGCAGTTCTTC
TRBJ2-4	once	TRBD1	TRBV7-9	CASSPPGGQGSLTKNIQYF	TGTGCCAGCAGCCCTCCGGGGGGACAGGGAAGTTTAACCAAAAACATTCAGTACTTC
TRBJ2-7	NA	NA	TRBV20-1	CSAMVGDEQYF	TGCAGTGCTATGGTGGGGGACGAGCAGTACTTC
TRBJ1-6	NA	TRBD1	TRBV7-2	CASSSQAGGNSPLHF	TGTGCCAGCAGCTCTCAGGCAGGGGGCAATTCACCCCTCCACTTT
TRBJ2-1	few	NA	TRBV5-1	CASSFAIGRRAFF	TGCGCCAGCAGCTTTGCCATAGGACGGCGGGCGTTCTTC
TRBJ1-4	NA	TRBD1	TRBV20-1	CSAREPGQLEKLFF	TGCAGTGCTAGAGAGCCGGGACAGCTCGAAAAACTGTTTTTT
TRBJ1-5	few	NA	TRBV29-1	CSVGWGNQPQHF	TGCAGCGTTGGTTGGGGGAATCAGCCCCAGCATTTT
TRBJ1-4	NA	NA	TRBV7-2	CASSLDPVLYEKLFF	TGTGCCAGCAGCTTAGATCCAGTCCTTTATGAAAAACTGTTTTTT
TRBJ2-5	few	TRBD2	TRBV7-9	CASSRLAGDRAGYEQYF	TGTGCCAGCAGCCGACTAGCGGGAGATCGGGCGGGCTATGAGCAGTACTTC
TRBJ2-1	NA	NA	TRBV11-2	CASKRLEGFNEQFF	TGTGCCAGCAAGAGACTAGAGGGGTTCAATGAGCAGTTCTTC
TRBJ2-1	NA	NA	TRBV12-3/TRBV12-4	CASSFYRSSYNEQFF	TGTGCCAGCAGTTTCTACCGAAGCTCCTACAATGAGCAGTTCTTC